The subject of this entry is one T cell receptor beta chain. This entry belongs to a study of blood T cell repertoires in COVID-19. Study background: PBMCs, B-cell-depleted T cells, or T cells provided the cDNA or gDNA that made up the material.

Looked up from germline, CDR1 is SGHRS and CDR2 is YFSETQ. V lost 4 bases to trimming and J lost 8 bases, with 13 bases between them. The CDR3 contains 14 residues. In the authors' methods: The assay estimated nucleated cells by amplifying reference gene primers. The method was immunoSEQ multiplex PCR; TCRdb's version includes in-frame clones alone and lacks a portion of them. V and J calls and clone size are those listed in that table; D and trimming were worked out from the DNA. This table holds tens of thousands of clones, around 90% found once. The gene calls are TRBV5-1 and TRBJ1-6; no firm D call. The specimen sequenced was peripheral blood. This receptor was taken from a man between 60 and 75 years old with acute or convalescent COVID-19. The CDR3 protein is CASSPTGLYSPLHF. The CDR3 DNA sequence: TGCGCCAGCAGCCCCACGGGGTTATATTCACCCCTCCACTTT.